The present TCR beta chain was sequenced within a study of CD8 T cells in ankylosing spondylitis. Study-level findings and limits: Clones linked with disease were CD8+ and fairly uncommon in the peripheral blood. Blood of patients with ankylosing spondylitis appeared to be characterized by a TCR beta motif of several highly homologous variants.

Each TCR beta library was made by quantitative 5'-RACE that incorporated molecular barcodes. In TCRdb, the 5' RACE reads were re-called with MiXCR into one record per CDR3 protein. The top ten clones hold roughly 0.8% of a sample with 350,000 to 550,000 distinct CDR3 sequences, about 24% of them seen once. This clonotype has more than one count but fewer than ten. Its antigen remains unknown. The CDR3 extends over 13 amino acids. V lost 6 bases and J lost 5, with 14 bases in between. Germline CDR1 and CDR2: DFQATT and SNEGSKA (reference sequence). Sequenced material: blood, either unsorted or a sorted T cell fraction (not recorded which). This receptor was taken from a male donor with ankylosing spondylitis. The V gene is TRBV20-1, the J gene TRBJ2-1; maybe TRBD2 (6 bases). The CDR3 bases are TGCAGTGCGAGAAGACTAGTGGACAATGAGCAGTTCTTC. Amino acids: CSARRLVDNEQFF.